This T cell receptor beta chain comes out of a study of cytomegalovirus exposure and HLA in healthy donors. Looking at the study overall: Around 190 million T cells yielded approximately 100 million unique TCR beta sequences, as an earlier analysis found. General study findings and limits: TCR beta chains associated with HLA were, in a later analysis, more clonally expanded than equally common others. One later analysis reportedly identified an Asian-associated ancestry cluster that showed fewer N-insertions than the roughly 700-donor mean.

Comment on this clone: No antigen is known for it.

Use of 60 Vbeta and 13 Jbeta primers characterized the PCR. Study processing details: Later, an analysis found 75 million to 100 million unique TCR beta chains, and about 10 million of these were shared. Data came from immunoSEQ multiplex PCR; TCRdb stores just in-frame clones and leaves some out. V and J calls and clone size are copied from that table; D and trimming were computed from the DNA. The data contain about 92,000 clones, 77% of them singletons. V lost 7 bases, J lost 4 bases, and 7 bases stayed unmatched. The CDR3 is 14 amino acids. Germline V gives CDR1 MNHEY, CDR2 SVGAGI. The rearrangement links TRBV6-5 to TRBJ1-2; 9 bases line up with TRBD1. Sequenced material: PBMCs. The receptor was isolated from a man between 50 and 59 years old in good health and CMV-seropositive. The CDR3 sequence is CASTRTGQGYGYTF. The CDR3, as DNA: TGTGCCAGCACGCGGACGGGACAGGGCTATGGCTACACCTTC.